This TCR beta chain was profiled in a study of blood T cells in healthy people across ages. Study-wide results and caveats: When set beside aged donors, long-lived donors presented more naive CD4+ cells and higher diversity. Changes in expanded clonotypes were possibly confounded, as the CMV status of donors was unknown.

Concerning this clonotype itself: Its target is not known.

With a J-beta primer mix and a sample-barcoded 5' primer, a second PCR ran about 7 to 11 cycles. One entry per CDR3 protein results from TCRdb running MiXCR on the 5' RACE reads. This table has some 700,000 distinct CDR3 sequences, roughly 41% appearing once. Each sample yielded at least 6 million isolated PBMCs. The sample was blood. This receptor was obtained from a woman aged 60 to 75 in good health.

The CDR3 is CASSLSFRRRGRMKEQFF. In nucleotides, the CDR3 is TGTGCCAGCAGTTTATCGTTTAGGCGTCGCGGGAGAATGAAGGAGCAGTTCTTC. The chain uses TRBV27 and TRBJ2-1; TRBD2 matches 7 bases. This CDR3 is 18 amino acids long. J was trimmed by 10 bases and V by 0 bases; bases with no gene match: 18. Germline CDR1 MNHEY, CDR2 SMNVEV (reference sequence).